The T cell receptor (beta chain) under discussion was sequenced for a study of T cells in Graves' hyperthyroidism and ophthalmopathy. General study findings and limits: Most clonotypes that expanded in the thyroid above 0.001 also showed up in blood.

Amplification of TCR beta CDR3 regions used RNA as the template. A first-round RT-PCR of the TCR CDR3 used the HTBI primer set. Using its own MiXCR run on the multiplex PCR reads, TCRdb lists one record per CDR3 protein. The sample shows hundreds of thousands of distinct CDR3 sequences, about 14% of them seen only once. This CDR3 region has 13 residues. The germline gives CDR1 MDHEN, CDR2 SYDVKM. The ends were cut back, 6 bases at V and 6 bases at J, with 11 bases in the middle. An absence of ophthalmopathy progression within 18 months meant stable Graves' hyperthyroidism. Among the patients, aged 18 to 65, hyperthyroidism was newly diagnosed and had lasted under 2 months. This clonotype was detected a few times. Its antigen is unidentified.

Sample: blood. This sequence was found in a middle-aged woman with Graves' hyperthyroidism. The J gene is TRBJ2-2, the V gene TRBV28, with D maybe TRBD2 (7 bases). The CDR3, as DNA: TGTGCCAGCAGGGCGCGGGGGCCCGGGGAGCTGTTTTTT. Its translation: CASRARGPGELFF. Supplemented by reference TRBV28 and TRBJ2-2, the full variable domain reads DVKVTQSSRYLVKRTGEKVFLECVQDMDHENMFWYRQDPGLGLRLIYFSYDVKMKEKGDIPEGYSVSREKKERFSLILESASTNQTSMYLCASRARGPGELFFGEGSRLTVL.